This record looks at one T cell receptor beta chain sequence and its context. Its specificity is unknown. This may come from a read error, since a much larger clone is one base off. None of the patients had undergone any treatment ahead of thyroid surgery. Original analysis: Differences in CDR3 between clinicopathological groups were drawn on to build a classifier intended to discriminate distant-metastatic papillary thyroid cancer patients. TCRdb recomputed clones from the PCR reads via MiXCR. The V and J calls were determined by TCRdb, not by the authors. The table records 30,000 to 40,000 clones, roughly a sixth of them present only once. The germline V and J ends were trimmed by 4 bases and 2 bases, with 12 bases remaining between them. The CDR3 contains 14 residues. Germline CDR1 and CDR2: DFQATT and SNEGSKA (reference sequence). This specimen belongs to a study of metastatic and nonmetastatic thyroid tumors. Study information: Thyroid patients, malignant and benign, had repertoires compared across blood and tumor or nodule tissue. Study results and caveats: In both blood and tumor samples, TCR beta diversity was reported significantly higher for malignant than benign nodules.

This chain joins TRBV20-1 and TRBJ1-3; D is ambiguous. The source material was blood. This clonotype was sampled from a male donor with papillary thyroid cancer or a benign thyroid nodule (not recorded which). Some clones in this sample may be carry-over from other donors' samples. For the CDR3, the DNA is TGCAGTGCTAATCACAGATCCCCTGGAAACACCATATATTTT. It encodes CSANHRSPGNTIYF.